Listed below are T cell receptor beta chains from one sample, sequenced in a study of blood T cell repertoires in COVID-19. Produced via immunoSEQ multiplex PCR; TCRdb's table is partial and in-frame only. The sample comprises 150,000 or so clones, approximately 86% of which are singletons, and 0.99% rests with the top ten. The sequenced material came from peripheral blood. Receptors were obtained from a man aged 18-30 years with acute or convalescent COVID-19. CDR3s include the opening cysteine and the closing phenylalanine or tryptophan. The D gene is left open where the match is weak. Only some rows state a clone size, as once, few, many or a class for expanded clones.

J | size | D | V | DNA | CDR3
TRBJ2-3 | - | TRBD1 | TRBV11-2 | TGTGCCAGCAGCTTAGGAGGACAGGGAACAGATACGCAGTATTTT | CASSLGGQGTDTQYF
TRBJ2-5 | - | TRBD1 | TRBV9 | TGTGCCAGCAGCGTACAGGGACAGGCGGCATGGGAGACCCAGTACTTC | CASSVQGQAAWETQYF
TRBJ1-1 | - | - | TRBV27 | TGTGCCAGCAGTTTACAGGGGTACACTGAAGCTTTCTTT | CASSLQGYTEAFF
TRBJ1-1 | - | - | TRBV29-1 | TGCAGCGCCCTGATGGGGCAGGACACTGAAGCTTTCTTT | CSALMGQDTEAFF
TRBJ1-5 | - | TRBD1 | TRBV6-1 | TGTGCCAGCAGTGAAGCTTGGGACAGGTATCAGCCCCAGCATTTT | CASSEAWDRYQPQHF
TRBJ1-1 | - | TRBD1 | TRBV12-3/TRBV12-4 | TGTGCCAGCAGTGTCAGGCAGGGGGTGTCTGCTTTCTTT | CASSVRQGVSAFF
TRBJ2-3 | - | TRBD1 | TRBV6-1 | TGTGCCAGCAGTGGCCCTGGACAGGGACCTATTATATCTAGCACAGATACGCAGTATTTT | CASSGPGQGPIISSTDTQYF
TRBJ1-4 | - | - | TRBV25-1 | TGTGCCAGCAGTGACGGGGGAGGGTTTAATGAAAAACTGTTTTTT | CASSDGGGFNEKLFF
TRBJ2-6 | - | - | TRBV19 | TGTGCCAGTAGTGGGCTCTCTGGGGCCAACGTCCTGACTTTC | CASSGLSGANVLTF
TRBJ2-7 | - | TRBD1 | TRBV7-8 | TGTGCCAGCAGCTTAGGGACAGGGAACTACTACGAGCAGTACTTC | CASSLGTGNYYEQYF
TRBJ2-7 | - | TRBD2 | TRBV10-2 | TGCGCCAGCAGTGGAGCGGGGGTGAGCTCCTACGAGCAGTACTTC | CASSGAGVSSYEQYF
TRBJ1-5 | once | - | TRBV30 | TGTGCCTGGAGTTTACAGTACAATCAGCCCCAGCATTTT | CAWSLQYNQPQHF
TRBJ1-1 | - | - | TRBV24-1 | TGTGCCACCAGTGATACAGGTACAACTGAAGCTTTCTTT | CATSDTGTTEAFF
TRBJ2-3 | - | TRBD2 | TRBV9 | TGTGCCAGCAGCGTAGGAATAGCGGGTCGCACAGATACGCAGTATTTT | CASSVGIAGRTDTQYF
TRBJ1-5 | - | TRBD1 | TRBV30 | TGTGCCTTCGGACAGGGATTGGGGCCCCAGCATTTT | CAFGQGLGPQHF
TRBJ1-4 | - | TRBD1 | TRBV6-5 | TGTGCCAGCACAGGACAGGGCTATGAAAAACTGTTTTTT | CASTGQGYEKLFF
TRBJ2-1 | - | TRBD1 | TRBV19 | TGTGCCAGTACCACCGGGACAGGCTACAATGAGCAGTTCTTC | CASTTGTGYNEQFF
TRBJ1-2 | - | - | TRBV10-2 | TGCGCCAGCAGTGAATCCCCCCCCCGCGGGGGGCGTGGGGGCTACACCTTC | CASSESPPRGGRGGYTF
TRBJ2-3 | - | - | TRBV15 | TGTGCCACCAGCAGAGAGGAGCGCAAGCAGTATTTT | CATSREERKQYF
TRBJ1-1 | - | - | TRBV19 | TGTGCCAGTAGTTCCGGTCGTAACACTGAAGCTTTCTTT | CASSSGRNTEAFF
TRBJ1-5 | - | TRBD1 | TRBV27 | TGTGCCAGCAGTCCGGGGGACAGGGTGGGTGGTCAGCCCCAGCATTTT | CASSPGDRVGGQPQHF
TRBJ1-3 | - | - | TRBV7-9 | TGTGCCAGCAGCCCCCTGGACAGTGCCCTGGAAGTAGGAAACACCATATATTTT | CASSPLDSALEVGNTIYF
TRBJ1-2 | - | - | TRBV10-3 | TGTGCCATCAGTGCAGTTAATAGCCATAACTATGGCTACACCTTC | CAISAVNSHNYGYTF
TRBJ1-1 | - | - | TRBV28 | TGTGCCAGCAGTTTTCCCCGCGACAGGCTGAACACTGAAGCTTTCTTT | CASSFPRDRLNTEAFF
TRBJ2-3 | - | - | TRBV12-3/TRBV12-4 | TGTGCCAGCAGCGAGGGTAGTACGCAGTATTTT | CASSEGSTQYF
TRBJ2-5 | - | - | TRBV18 | TGTGCCAGCTCACCACCGGTGCAGGGGCAAGAGACCCAGTACTTC | CASSPPVQGQETQYF
TRBJ1-5 | - | - | TRBV19 | TGTGCCAGCCAAGACAGGATTCAGCCCCAGCATTTT | CASQDRIQPQHF
TRBJ2-5 | - | TRBD2 | TRBV20-1 | TGCAGTGCTAGTACGCTAGCGGGGGCCTTCCCAACCCAGTACTTC | CSASTLAGAFPTQYF
TRBJ2-5 | - | TRBD1 | TRBV19 | TGTGCCAGTAGCGACGGGACAGGGGGAAACCAAGAGACCCAGTACTTC | CASSDGTGGNQETQYF
TRBJ2-5 | - | TRBD2 | TRBV2 | TGTGCCAGCAGGGGGAGGGGTTTCCTTCGGGAGACCCAGTACTTC | CASRGRGFLRETQYF
TRBJ1-5 | - | - | TRBV7-5 | TGTGTCAGAAGCGCAGTCAGGGGCGGGAATCAGCCCCAGCATTTT | CVRSAVRGGNQPQHF
TRBJ1-1 | - | TRBD1 | TRBV7-2 | TGTGCCAGCAGCCGAGACAGGGGAACTGAAGCTTTCTTT | CASSRDRGTEAFF
TRBJ2-1 | few | - | TRBV4-1 | TGCGCCAGCAGCCAAGATGGGGCAGGGGGGTTCAATGAGCAGTTCTTC | CASSQDGAGGFNEQFF
TRBJ2-1 | - | - | TRBV30 | TGTGCCTGGAGAGGGGCAGGGAGGAATGAGCAGTTCTTC | CAWRGAGRNEQFF
TRBJ1-1 | - | - | TRBV10-3 | TGTGCCATCAGTGACGAGGGGAGGGACACTGAAGCTTTCTTT | CAISDEGRDTEAFF
TRBJ1-1 | few | - | TRBV4-1 | TGCGCCAGCAGCCAAGTAGAGGAGAACACTGAAGCTTTCTTT | CASSQVEENTEAFF
TRBJ1-2 | - | TRBD1 | TRBV5-1 | TGCGCCAGCAGCACGACAGGGTCTACCTATGGCTACACCTTC | CASSTTGSTYGYTF
TRBJ2-7 | - | TRBD1 | TRBV30 | TGTGCCTGGAGTAAACCGGACAGGGTAAACTACGAGCAGTACTTC | CAWSKPDRVNYEQYF
TRBJ1-5 | - | - | TRBV6-5 | TGTGCCAGCTCACGACACCGACAGAGCAATCAGCCCCAGCATTTT | CASSRHRQSNQPQHF
TRBJ1-2 | - | TRBD1 | TRBV7-9 | TGTGCCAGCAGCTTACTTTGGGACAGGGCAATCGCTGGCTACACCTTC | CASSLLWDRAIAGYTF
TRBJ2-5 | - | - | TRBV4-1 | TGCGCCAGCAGCCAAGGGGCGGGATTTAACACCCAAGAGACCCAGTACTTC | CASSQGAGFNTQETQYF
TRBJ1-5 | - | - | TRBV6-1 | TGTGCCAGCAGTGAATTAGGACTGGGACAGCCCCAGCATTTT | CASSELGLGQPQHF
TRBJ1-2 | once | TRBD1 | TRBV6-2/TRBV6-3 | TGTGCCAGCAGTGATCCGGGACAGGGGCTCTATGGCTACACCTTC | CASSDPGQGLYGYTF
TRBJ2-5 | - | - | TRBV24-1 | TGTGCCACCAGTGATGTCCAGGTCAATCGCCAAGAGACCCAGTACTTC | CATSDVQVNRQETQYF
TRBJ1-3 | - | - | TRBV5-4 | TGTGCCAGCAGCCGGGGCGGGGACCTCTCTGGAAACACCATATATTTT | CASSRGGDLSGNTIYF
TRBJ2-5 | - | TRBD1 | TRBV6-5 | TGTGCCAGCAGTCACTGGGGACAGGGAGTAGGAGAGACCCAGTACTTC | CASSHWGQGVGETQYF
TRBJ2-1 | - | - | TRBV5-1 | TGCGCCAGCAGCTTGGTGGCAGGGGAGTGGAATGAGCAGTTCTTC | CASSLVAGEWNEQFF
TRBJ1-2 | - | TRBD1 | TRBV5-6 | TGTGCCAGCAGCCAAGGACAGGGAATGTCTTATGGCTACACCTTC | CASSQGQGMSYGYTF
TRBJ2-2 | few | TRBD1 | TRBV6-5 | TGTGCCAGCAGTTACCGGACAGGGAAAACCGGGGAGCTGTTTTTT | CASSYRTGKTGELFF
TRBJ2-2 | - | - | TRBV2 | TGTGCCAACAAGGACACCAACACCGGGGAGCTGTTTTTT | CANKDTNTGELFF
TRBJ2-5 | once | - | TRBV6-2/TRBV6-3 | TGTGCCAGCAGTTCGTGGAGAGTTCAAGAGACCCAGTACTTC | CASSSWRVQETQYF
TRBJ2-1 | - | - | TRBV12-3/TRBV12-4 | TGTGCCAGCAGCTACGATAATGAGCAGTTCTTC | CASSYDNEQFF
TRBJ2-5 | - | TRBD2 | TRBV7-9 | TGTGCCAGCAGCTTAAGTAGCGGGGAAGAGACCCAGTACTTC | CASSLSSGEETQYF